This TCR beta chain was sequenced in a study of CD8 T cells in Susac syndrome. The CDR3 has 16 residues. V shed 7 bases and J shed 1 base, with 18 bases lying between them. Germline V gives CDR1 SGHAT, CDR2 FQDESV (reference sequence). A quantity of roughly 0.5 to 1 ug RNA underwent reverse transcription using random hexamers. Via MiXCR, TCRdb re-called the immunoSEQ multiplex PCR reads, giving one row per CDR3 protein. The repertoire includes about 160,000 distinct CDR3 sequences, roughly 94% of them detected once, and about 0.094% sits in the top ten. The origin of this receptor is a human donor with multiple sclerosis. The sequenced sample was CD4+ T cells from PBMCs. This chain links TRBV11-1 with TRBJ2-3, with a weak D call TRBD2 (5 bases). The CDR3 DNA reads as TGTGCCAGCACCCCGAGGGTGCGGAGCCGCACAGATACGCAGTATTTT. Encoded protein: CASTPRVRSRTDTQYF.